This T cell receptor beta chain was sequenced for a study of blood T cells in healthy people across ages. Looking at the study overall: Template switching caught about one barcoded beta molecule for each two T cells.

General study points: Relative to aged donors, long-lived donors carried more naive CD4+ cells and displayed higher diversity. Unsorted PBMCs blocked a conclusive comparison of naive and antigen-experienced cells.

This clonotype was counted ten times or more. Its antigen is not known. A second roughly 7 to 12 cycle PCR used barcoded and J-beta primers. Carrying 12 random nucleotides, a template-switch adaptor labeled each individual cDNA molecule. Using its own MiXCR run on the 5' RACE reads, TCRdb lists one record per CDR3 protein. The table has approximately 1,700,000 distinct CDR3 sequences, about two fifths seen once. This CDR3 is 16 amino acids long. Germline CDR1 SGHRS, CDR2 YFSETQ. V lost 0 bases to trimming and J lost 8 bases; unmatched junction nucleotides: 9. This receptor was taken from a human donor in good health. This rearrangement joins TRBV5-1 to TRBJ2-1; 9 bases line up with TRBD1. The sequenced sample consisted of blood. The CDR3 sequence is CASSLVVQGAVDEQFF. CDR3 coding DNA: TGCGCCAGCAGCTTGGTGGTACAGGGGGCAGTTGATGAGCAGTTCTTC. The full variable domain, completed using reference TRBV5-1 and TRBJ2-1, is KAGVTQTPRYLIKTRGQQVTLSCSPISGHRSVSWYQQTPGQGLQFLFEYFSETQRNKGNFPGRFSGRQFSNSRSEMNVSTLELGDSALYLCASSLVVQGAVDEQFFGPGTRLTVL.